Listed below are T cell receptor beta chains from one sample, sequenced in a study of T-cell reconstitution after alpha-beta-depleted transplantation in children. TCRdb called the PCR reads again in MiXCR, with one record for every CDR3 protein. The profile shows a few hundred thousand distinct CDR3 sequences, roughly an eighth of them singletons. Sample: PBMCs from the stem cell graft donor, taken from the stem cell graft. The receptor set was obtained from a human donor who donated a stem cell graft to a child with combined immunodeficiency. The CDR3 runs from the conserved cysteine through the conserved F or W. The order of the fields is V gene, CDR3 length, J gene, D gene, clone size, CDR3 protein, CDR3 DNA. A D gene is named only where the DNA matches it firmly. Expanded clones are given a class, and other clones once, few, many or no size at all.

v_gene: TRBV7-3
len: 15
j_gene: TRBJ2-3
d_gene: NA
abundance: few
CDR3aa: CASSLSGSWIDTQYF
CDR3nt: TGTGCCAGCAGCTTAAGCGGCTCTTGGATAGATACGCAGTATTTT

v_gene: TRBV3-1
len: 13
j_gene: TRBJ2-3
d_gene: NA
abundance: many
CDR3aa: CASSQGAGDTQYF
CDR3nt: TGTGCCAGCAGCCAGGGGGCGGGGGATACGCAGTATTTT

v_gene: TRBV9
len: 14
j_gene: TRBJ2-7
d_gene: TRBD1
abundance: NA
CDR3aa: CASSANTGGHEQYF
CDR3nt: TGTGCCAGCAGCGCGAATACAGGGGGCCACGAGCAGTACTTC

v_gene: TRBV12-3/TRBV12-4
len: 15
j_gene: TRBJ2-3
d_gene: TRBD1
abundance: many
CDR3aa: CASSPDRGQGDTQYF
CDR3nt: TGTGCCAGCAGTCCAGACAGGGGGCAAGGGGATACGCAGTATTTT

v_gene: TRBV7-2
len: 14
j_gene: TRBJ2-3
d_gene: NA
abundance: NA
CDR3aa: CASSLVAQPDTQYF
CDR3nt: TGTGCCAGCAGCTTAGTGGCCCAGCCAGATACGCAGTATTTT

v_gene: TRBV27
len: 17
j_gene: TRBJ2-1
d_gene: TRBD1
abundance: NA
CDR3aa: CASRVQGVPSSYNEQFF
CDR3nt: TGTGCCAGCAGGGTACAGGGGGTTCCCTCCTCCTACAATGAGCAGTTCTTC

v_gene: TRBV12-3/TRBV12-4
len: 14
j_gene: TRBJ2-5
d_gene: NA
abundance: many
CDR3aa: CASSLFGGQETQYF
CDR3nt: TGTGCCAGCAGTTTATTCGGGGGACAAGAGACCCAGTACTTC

v_gene: TRBV4-3
len: 14
j_gene: TRBJ2-2
d_gene: TRBD1
abundance: few
CDR3aa: CASSLLQGIGELFF
CDR3nt: TGCGCCAGCAGCCTTCTACAGGGGATCGGGGAGCTGTTTTTT

v_gene: TRBV29-1
len: 14
j_gene: TRBJ2-4
d_gene: NA
abundance: many
CDR3aa: CSVVTDRIKNIQYF
CDR3nt: TGCAGCGTTGTTACGGACAGAATAAAAAACATTCAGTACTTC

v_gene: TRBV7-6
len: 15
j_gene: TRBJ2-2
d_gene: TRBD2
abundance: NA
CDR3aa: CASSLTSGGTGELFF
CDR3nt: TGTGCCAGCAGCCTCACCTCGGGGGGGACCGGGGAGCTGTTTTTT

v_gene: TRBV12-3/TRBV12-4
len: 12
j_gene: TRBJ1-1
d_gene: NA
abundance: NA
CDR3aa: CASSPQGTEAFF
CDR3nt: TGTGCCAGCAGCCCCCAGGGCACTGAAGCTTTCTTT

v_gene: TRBV5-1
len: 16
j_gene: TRBJ1-1
d_gene: TRBD1
abundance: few
CDR3aa: CASSIEGGAGNTEAFF
CDR3nt: TGCGCCAGCAGCATAGAAGGGGGCGCGGGGAACACTGAAGCTTTCTTT

v_gene: TRBV5-6
len: 14
j_gene: TRBJ1-5
d_gene: NA
abundance: NA
CDR3aa: CASGQGGSNQPQHF
CDR3nt: TGTGCCAGCGGCCAGGGTGGTAGCAATCAGCCCCAGCATTTT

v_gene: TRBV24-1
len: 17
j_gene: TRBJ2-1
d_gene: TRBD2
abundance: NA
CDR3aa: CATSAPYDIPGLPKQFF
CDR3nt: TGTGCCACCAGTGCCCCATATGACATTCCGGGACTACCGAAGCAGTTCTTC